One sample yielded the 28 T cell receptor beta chains listed below, sequenced in a study of blood T cell repertoires in COVID-19. TCRdb's table, derived via immunoSEQ multiplex PCR, lists solely in-frame clones and lacks some. This repertoire shows about 250,000 clones, around 87% found once; its top ten account for 2.1%. The specimen sequenced was peripheral blood. These receptors were taken from a woman aged 60 to 75 with COVID-19, enrolled during active disease.

The CDR3 reads CASSETGYNQPQHF. The CDR3 nucleotides are TGTGCCAGCAGTGAGACAGGGTACAATCAGCCCCAGCATTTT. The genes are TRBV25-1 and TRBJ1-5; TRBD1 aligns across 7 bases. V lost 3 bases and J lost 3; bases outside the gene matches: 2. Germline CDR1 and CDR2: MGHDK and SYGVNS. CDR3 length equals 14 residues.

The chain employs TRBV4-1 and TRBJ2-5, with TRBD2 as a possible D gene (6 bases). Trimming removed 4 bases from V and 3 bases from J, with 15 bases in between. Per the germline V gene, CDR1 is MGHRA and CDR2 is YSYEKL. CDR3 size: 15 residues. The CDR3 reads CASSLQARREETQYF. The CDR3 nucleotides are TGCGCCAGCAGCCTACAAGCTAGGAGGGAAGAGACCCAGTACTTC.

J is TRBJ1-6 and V is TRBV2; the match to TRBD1 covers 9 bases. After removal of 5 bases from V and 13 bases from J, the junction contained 9 bases not matched to a gene. Germline values: CDR1 SNHLY, CDR2 FYNNEI. This CDR3 has 14 amino acids. CDR3 DNA sequence: TGTGCCAGCAGTCAGGACAGGGGATCTTCCCCCCTCCACTTT. This translates into CASSQDRGSSPLHF.

Only one count was recorded for this clone. The chain is built from TRBV9 and TRBJ1-4; 9 bases align to TRBD1. The V gene's germline CDR1 is SGDLS and CDR2 YYNGEE. This CDR3 is 15 amino acids long. The junction had 8 bases not matched to a gene; V was cut back by 4 bases and J by 7 bases. Here the CDR3 DNA reads TGTGCCAGCAGCCTTGGGACAGGGAGATCTGAAAAACTGTTTTTT. It specifies CASSLGTGRSEKLFF.

This chain connects TRBV7-2 to TRBJ1-3, with D perhaps matching TRBD1 (6 bases). CDR1 is SGHTA and CDR2 is FQGNSA in the germline V gene. The CDR3 sequence is 14 residues long. V gave up 2 bases and J gave up 4 bases, with 9 bases separating them. CDR3 DNA sequence: TGTGCCAGCAGCTTAAACAGGGTCGGAAACACCATATATTTT. Its protein is CASSLNRVGNTIYF.

This clone appeared once. The chain uses TRBV19 and TRBJ1-6; 9 bases fit TRBD1. The germline gives CDR1 LNHDA, CDR2 SQIVND (reference sequence). The CDR3 is 15 residues long. Losses at the gene ends were 3 bases for V and 8 bases for J; bases not matched to a gene: 5. This CDR3 reads CASSIPWTGDSPLHF. The CDR3 region has the DNA TGTGCCAGTAGTATCCCCTGGACAGGGGATTCACCCCTCCACTTT.

The V gene is TRBV19, the J gene TRBJ2-1; D perhaps matches TRBD1 (6 bases). The CDR3 is 12 residues long. The V gene lost 9 bases and the J gene lost 1 base, with 7 bases spanning the gap. CDR1 and CDR2 from the germline V gene are LNHDA and SQIVND (reference sequence). This CDR3 reads CASRGSYNEQFF. The CDR3 region has the DNA TGTGCCAGCAGGGGATCCTACAATGAGCAGTTCTTC.

This chain links TRBV3-1 (or the pseudogene TRBV3-2) with TRBJ2-5; the match to TRBD2 covers 12 bases. Germline V CDR1 and CDR2: LGHDT, YNNKEL (reference sequence). The length of the CDR3 is 16 residues. The junction had 6 bases not matched to a gene; V was cut back by 2 bases and J by 5 bases. CDR3 residues: CASSQNLLAGGETQYF. CDR3 nucleotides: TGTGCCAGCAGCCAAAATCTACTAGCGGGGGGTGAGACCCAGTACTTC.

This clone has a handful of counts. The chain couples TRBV29-1 to TRBJ2-5; 9 bases line up with TRBD1. In germline, CDR1 is SQVTM, CDR2 ANQGSEA. The V and J ends lost 3 bases and 2 bases, in that order; junction bases with no gene match: 4. CDR3 length equals 14 residues. The CDR3 DNA reads TGCAGCGTTGACCCGGGACAGGGACAAGAGACCCAGTACTTC. It codes for CSVDPGQGQETQYF.

The chain combines TRBV5-5 with TRBJ1-2; a weak D match, TRBD1 (6 bases). V lost 2 bases to trimming and J lost 3 bases, with 8 bases between them. Germline-derived CDR1 and CDR2 are SGHKS and YYEKEE (reference sequence). The CDR3 sequence is 13 residues long. CDR3 region: CASSFEGDYGYTF. In DNA form, the CDR3 reads TGTGCCAGCAGCTTTGAGGGGGACTATGGCTACACCTTC.

The rearrangement joins TRBV5-1 to TRBJ2-1; 8 bases map to TRBD1. The CDR3 spans 15 residues. Germline loops: CDR1 SGHRS, CDR2 YFSETQ. V shed 4 bases, J shed 2 bases, and the junction held 5 bases outside the gene matches. CDR3 residues: CASSQVGQAYNEQFF. The CDR3 DNA sequence: TGCGCCAGCAGCCAGGTGGGACAGGCCTACAATGAGCAGTTCTTC.

The chain couples TRBV21-1 to TRBJ2-4; the DNA was not compared with TRBD2, the D call given in the table. TRBV21-1 is reported as a pseudogene. The CDR3 totals 17 residues. CDR3 DNA: TGTGCCAGCAGCTATCATCTAGAGACCGGGAATAGGGACATTCAGTACTTC. It specifies CASSYHLETGNRDIQYF.

The V call is TRBV5-4, the J call TRBJ2-2; D gene uncertain. CDR3 size: 15 residues. Germline CDR1 reads SGHNT; CDR2 reads YYREEE (reference sequence). The germline V and J ends were trimmed by 2 bases and 0 bases, with 8 bases remaining between them. The CDR3: CASSFKSANTGELFF. CDR3 in DNA: TGTGCCAGCAGCTTTAAGTCGGCGAACACCGGGGAGCTGTTTTTT.

The rearrangement uses TRBV11-1 and TRBJ2-7, with a tentative D call TRBD1 (6 bases). In germline, CDR1 is SGHAT, CDR2 FQDESV (reference sequence). This CDR3 has 16 residues. V was trimmed by 2 bases and J by 2 bases, leaving 16 bases between them. CDR3 coding DNA: TGTGCCAGCAGCTTACAGGGGAATTCATATCCCTACGAGCAGTACTTC. This sequence encodes CASSLQGNSYPYEQYF.

This clone appeared a few times. The CDR3 loop is CASSRDSNTEAFF. The CDR3 DNA reads as TGTGCCAGCAGCCGAGACAGTAACACTGAAGCTTTCTTT. This chain joins TRBV3-1 (or the pseudogene TRBV3-2) and TRBJ1-1; weak D call: TRBD1 (5 bases). Trimming took 4 bases from V and 2 from J, leaving 8 bases between them. Germline V gene data show CDR1 as LGHDT and CDR2 as YNNKEL (reference sequence). The CDR3 has 13 amino acids.

The chain combines TRBV6-5 with TRBJ1-3, with 7 bases lining up with TRBD1. This CDR3 has 15 residues. Germline values: CDR1 MNHEY, CDR2 SVGAGI. With V trimmed by 8 bases and J by 0 bases, 7 bases remained unmatched. In DNA form, the CDR3 reads TGTGCCAGCGCCAGGACAGGAGACTCTGGAAACACCATATATTTT. Its protein product is CASARTGDSGNTIYF.

This rearrangement joins TRBV6-2 or TRBV6-3 to TRBJ1-1; 7 nucleotides match TRBD1. The CDR3 covers 14 residues. From germline, CDR1 is MNHEY and CDR2 SVGEGT. V gave up 4 bases and J gave up 7 bases; unmatched junction bases: 9. CDR3 in DNA: TGTGCCAGCAGTTTGGACAGGACCCTATTTGAAGCTTTCTTT. Translation gives CASSLDRTLFEAFF.

The rearrangement links TRBV20-1 to TRBJ1-5; 7 nucleotides align to TRBD1. The V gene end was trimmed by 3 bases and the J gene end by 5 bases; junction bases not matched to a gene: 4. This CDR3 region has 13 residues. Germline assignment: CDR1 DFQATT and CDR2 SNEGSKA (reference sequence). CDR3 in DNA: TGCAGTGCTAGTAAGGGGGCGGATCAGCCCCAGCATTTT. Translating it yields CSASKGADQPQHF.

This clone was seen once. CDR3: CASSITDGGTGNQPQHF. CDR3 coding DNA: TGTGCCAGTAGTATAACCGACGGGGGGACAGGGAATCAGCCCCAGCATTTT. The genes are TRBV19 and TRBJ1-5; TRBD1 aligns across 9 bases. The CDR3 consists of 17 residues. From germline, CDR1 is LNHDA and CDR2 SQIVND (reference sequence). J lost 4 bases, V lost 2 bases, and 9 bases had no gene match.

The V and J genes are TRBV19 and TRBJ2-1; 15 bases are a match to TRBD2. J was trimmed by 4 bases and V by 6 bases; bases with no gene match: 10. CDR3 length equals 18 residues. The germline gives CDR1 LNHDA, CDR2 SQIVND (reference sequence). CDR3 sequence reads: CASSPGTSGGTSYNEQFF. The CDR3 region has the DNA TGTGCCAGTAGCCCGGGGACTAGCGGGGGGACCTCTTACAATGAGCAGTTCTTC.

This chain joins TRBV7-9 and TRBJ1-1; TRBD1 matches at 8 bases. Germline CDR1 is SEHNR and CDR2 is FQNEAQ (reference sequence). V gave up 6 bases and J gave up 3 bases; unmatched junction bases: 3. The length of the CDR3 is 13 residues. For the CDR3, the DNA is TGTGCCAGCAGTACAGGGGGTGACACTGAAGCTTTCTTT. Translating it yields CASSTGGDTEAFF.

This clone came up a few times. The V and J genes are TRBV19 and TRBJ1-1, with 7 bases matching TRBD1. CDR3 length: 12 residues. J was trimmed by 7 bases and V by 5 bases; bases with no gene match: 4. The germline V gene has CDR1 LNHDA and CDR2 SQIVND (reference sequence). CDR3 amino acids: CASSHRGFEAFF. As DNA, the CDR3 is TGTGCCAGTAGTCACAGGGGCTTTGAAGCTTTCTTT.

Note on this clone: Other DNA sequences within the sample encode an identical CDR3. This chain connects TRBV19 to TRBJ1-2; D unclear. CDR3 length: 13 residues. The V gene's germline CDR1 is LNHDA and CDR2 SQIVND (reference sequence). Trimming shortened V by 4 bases and J by 2 bases, and 8 bases separated the two germline ends. CDR3 DNA: TGTGCCAGTAGTACCGGGTTGAACTATGGCTACACCTTC. This codes for CASSTGLNYGYTF.

The chain has TRBV11-2 and TRBJ1-3; no clear D gene. Germline assignment: CDR1 SGHAT and CDR2 FQNNGV. Trimming took off 5 bases at V and 3 bases at J, with 11 bases between the two ends. CDR3 length: 14 residues. CDR3 amino acids: CASSRFAGGNTIYF. The CDR3 DNA is TGTGCCAGCAGCCGTTTTGCAGGTGGAAACACCATATATTTT.

This chain connects TRBV5-4 to TRBJ1-1; unclear D gene. Germline CDR1 is SGHNT and CDR2 is YYREEE (reference sequence). The CDR3 is 11 amino acids. V was pared by 2 bases and J by 9 bases, with 8 bases between. CDR3 residues: CASSLDTQAFF. The CDR3 DNA is TGTGCCAGCAGCTTAGACACCCAAGCTTTCTTT.

The chain couples TRBV19 to TRBJ1-4; TRBD1 agrees at 9 bases. Trimming removed 7 bases from V and 8 bases from J; junction bases left unmatched: 11. CDR1 LNHDA and CDR2 SQIVND come from the germline V gene (reference sequence). There are 15 residues in the CDR3. The CDR3 loop reads CASNPAQGAREKLFF. CDR3 sequence (DNA): TGTGCCAGTAATCCCGCACAGGGGGCGCGGGAAAAACTGTTTTTT.

This clone came up a few times. The chain has TRBV18 and TRBJ1-5, with 7 nucleotides matching TRBD1. The CDR3 is made up of 17 amino acids. Germline CDR1 is KGHSH and CDR2 is LQKENI. Trimming removed 8 bases from V and 0 bases from J; junction bases left unmatched: 13. The DNA for the CDR3 is TGTGCCAGCCCACTCCACAGGGGACTTTATAGCAATCAGCCCCAGCATTTT. Its protein is CASPLHRGLYSNQPQHF.

V gene TRBV9 combines with J gene TRBJ1-2; D possibly corresponds to TRBD1 (5 bases). Trimming left V 4 bases short and J 5 bases short, with 18 bases between. The germline CDR1 and CDR2 sequences are SGDLS and YYNGEE. CDR3 length equals 15 residues. The CDR3 coding sequence is TGTGCCAGCAGCTTAGGGACCGGGATAGCGTATGGCTACACCTTC. Protein sequence: CASSLGTGIAYGYTF.